This TCR beta chain was observed in a study of PD-1 blockade in classical Hodgkin lymphoma. The method was immunoSEQ multiplex PCR; TCRdb's version includes in-frame clones alone and lacks a portion of them. The profile shows roughly 13,000 clones, around 75% of them singletons. Whole-study results and caveats: Complete responders' baseline diversity resembled that of newly diagnosed patients. Whatever underlies the repertoire differences (possibly disease activity or prior therapy) remains undefined.

About this clone itself: The target antigen is unknown.

The CDR3 has 15 amino acids. Germline-derived CDR1 and CDR2 are KGHSH and LQKENI. Trimming pared 3 bases from V and 9 bases from J, leaving 18 bases between. Each of the patients experienced relapse following autologous stem cell transplantation, and their brentuximab vedotin exposure differed. The sequencing used peripheral blood mononuclear cells (PBMCs), collected at baseline. The sequence came from a human donor with classical Hodgkin lymphoma. This chain uses TRBV18 with TRBJ2-1; D may match TRBD1 or TRBD2 (5 bases each). For the CDR3, the DNA is TGTGCCAGCTCACCCTTAGAGGGGCAACACGGTGAGCAGTTCTTC. Protein product: CASSPLEGQHGEQFF.